Below, 2 T cell receptor beta chains from the same sample are listed, as sequenced in a study of blood T cell repertoires in COVID-19. Data came from immunoSEQ multiplex PCR; TCRdb stores just in-frame clones and leaves some out. The data hold under 200,000 clones, with 70% to 90% observed a single time. Input material: peripheral blood. The receptors stem from a woman in her seventies with acute or convalescent COVID-19.

The chain uses TRBV7-2 and TRBJ1-3; 7 bases agree with TRBD1. Germline loops: CDR1 SGHTA, CDR2 FQGNSA. The CDR3 sequence is 18 residues long. V lost 0 bases, J lost 0 bases, and 8 bases stayed unmatched. Written as DNA, the CDR3 is TGTGCCAGCAGCTTAGCCCGGGACAGTTCGTACTCTGGAAACACCATATATTTT. Amino acids: CASSLARDSSYSGNTIYF.

The genes are TRBV7-8 and TRBJ1-4; 10 nucleotides line up with TRBD1. The CDR3 totals 15 residues. Germline V gene lookup returns CDR1 SGHVS and CDR2 FQNEAQ. Trimming took 1 base from V and 7 from J; bases not matched to a gene: 3. The CDR3 loop reads CASSLGDRGAEKLFF. The CDR3 bases are TGTGCCAGCAGCTTAGGGGACAGGGGAGCTGAAAAACTGTTTTTT.